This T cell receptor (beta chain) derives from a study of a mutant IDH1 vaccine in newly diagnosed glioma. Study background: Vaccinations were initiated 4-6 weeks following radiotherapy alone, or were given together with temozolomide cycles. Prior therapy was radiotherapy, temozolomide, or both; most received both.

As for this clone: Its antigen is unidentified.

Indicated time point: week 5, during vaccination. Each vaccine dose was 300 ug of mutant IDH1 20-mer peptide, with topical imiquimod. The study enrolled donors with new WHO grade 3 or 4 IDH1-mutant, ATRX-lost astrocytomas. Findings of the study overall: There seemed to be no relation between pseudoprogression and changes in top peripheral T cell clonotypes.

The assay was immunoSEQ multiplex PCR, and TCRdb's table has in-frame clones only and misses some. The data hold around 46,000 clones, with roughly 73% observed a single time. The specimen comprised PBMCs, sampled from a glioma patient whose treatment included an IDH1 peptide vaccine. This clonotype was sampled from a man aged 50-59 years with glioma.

CDR3 nucleotides: TGTGCCAGCAGCCCCCAGATCTCTGGGGCCAACGTCCTGACTTTC. This encodes CASSPQISGANVLTF. The chain links TRBV7-2 to TRBJ2-6; unclear D gene. Germline loops: CDR1 SGHTA, CDR2 FQGNSA. V was pared by 5 bases and J by 0 bases, with 8 bases between. The CDR3 totals 15 residues.